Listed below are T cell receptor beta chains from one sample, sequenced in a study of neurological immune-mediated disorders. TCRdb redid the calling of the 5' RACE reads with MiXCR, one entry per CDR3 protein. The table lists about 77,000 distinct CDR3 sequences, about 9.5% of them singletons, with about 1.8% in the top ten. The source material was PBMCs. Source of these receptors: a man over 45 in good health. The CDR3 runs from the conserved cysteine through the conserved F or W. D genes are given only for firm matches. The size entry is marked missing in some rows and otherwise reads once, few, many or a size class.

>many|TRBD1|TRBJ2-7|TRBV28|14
CASSLAGQAYEQYF
TGTGCCAGCAGTTTAGCGGGACAGGCCTACGAGCAGTACTTC
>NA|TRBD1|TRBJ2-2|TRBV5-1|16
CASRPPGQGLTGELFF
TGCGCCAGCAGGCCTCCGGGACAGGGGTTGACCGGGGAGCTGTTTTTT
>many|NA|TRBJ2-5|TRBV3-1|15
CASSQETASRQTQYF
TGTGCCAGCAGCCAAGAGACGGCTAGTAGACAGACCCAGTACTTC
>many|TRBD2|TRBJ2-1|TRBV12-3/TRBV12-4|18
CASTPGLAGARSYNEQFF
TGTGCCAGCACCCCCGGACTAGCGGGAGCACGCTCCTACAATGAGCAGTTCTTC
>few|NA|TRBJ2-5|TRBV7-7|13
CASSRDRSETQYF
TGTGCCAGCAGCCGAGACAGATCGGAGACCCAGTACTTC
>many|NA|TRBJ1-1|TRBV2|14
CASSSGGAGTEAFF
TGTGCCAGCAGTAGCGGAGGGGCTGGCACTGAAGCTTTCTTT
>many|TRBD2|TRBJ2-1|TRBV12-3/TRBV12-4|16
CASRLTASGRAGEQFF
TGTGCCAGCAGACTAACCGCTAGCGGGAGGGCCGGTGAGCAGTTCTTC
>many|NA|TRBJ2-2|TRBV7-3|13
CASSLQGSGELFF
TGTGCCAGCAGCTTACAGGGTTCCGGGGAGCTGTTTTTT
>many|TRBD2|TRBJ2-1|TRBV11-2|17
CASSSLSGQRGGPEQFF
TGTGCCAGCAGCTCCCTCTCTGGCCAGCGGGGGGGGCCGGAGCAGTTCTTC
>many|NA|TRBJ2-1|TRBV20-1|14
CSASRSSSYNEQFF
TGCAGTGCTAGCCGGTCGAGCTCCTACAATGAGCAGTTCTTC
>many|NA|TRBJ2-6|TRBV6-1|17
CASNPGERFSGANVLTF
TGTGCCAGCAACCCGGGAGAGCGATTCTCTGGGGCCAACGTCCTGACTTTC
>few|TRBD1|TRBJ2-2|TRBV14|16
CASSTSDRGYTGELFF
TGTGCCAGCAGCACTTCGGACAGGGGGTACACCGGGGAGCTGTTTTTT
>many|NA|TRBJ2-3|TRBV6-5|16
CASSSGLGVFTDTQYF
TGTGCCAGCAGTTCCGGGTTGGGAGTTTTCACAGATACGCAGTATTTT
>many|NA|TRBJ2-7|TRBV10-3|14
CAIRDGSRSYEQYF
TGTGCCATCAGGGACGGGAGTAGGTCCTACGAGCAGTACTTC
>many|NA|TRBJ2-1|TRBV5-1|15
CASSFDGSHYNEQFF
TGCGCCAGCAGCTTCGACGGGAGCCACTACAATGAGCAGTTCTTC
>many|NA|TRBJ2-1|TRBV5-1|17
CASSPDPGRGAYNEQFF
TGCGCCAGCAGCCCCGACCCGGGGAGAGGTGCCTACAATGAGCAGTTCTTC
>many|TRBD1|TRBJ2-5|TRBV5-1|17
CASSLGQRTGGPETQYF
TGCGCCAGCAGCTTGGGCCAAAGGACAGGGGGCCCGGAGACCCAGTACTTC
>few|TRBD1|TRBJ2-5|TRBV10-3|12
CAIGQGLETQYF
TGTGCCATCGGACAGGGCCTAGAGACCCAGTACTTC
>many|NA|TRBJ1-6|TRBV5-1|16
CASSPGTQAFNSPLHF
TGCGCCAGCAGCCCCGGGACGCAGGCATTTAATTCACCCCTCCACTTT
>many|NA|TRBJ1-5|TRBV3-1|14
CASSGTAFGQPQHF
TGTGCCAGCAGCGGGACTGCTTTCGGGCAGCCCCAGCATTTT
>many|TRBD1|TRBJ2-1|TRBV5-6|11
CASSVGQGKFF
TGTGCCAGCAGCGTGGGACAGGGTAAGTTCTTC
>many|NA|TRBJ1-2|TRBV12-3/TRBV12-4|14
CASSQQVFNYGYTF
TGTGCCAGCAGTCAACAGGTTTTCAACTATGGCTACACCTTC
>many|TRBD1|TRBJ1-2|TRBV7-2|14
CASSFAGGDYGYTF
TGTGCCAGCAGCTTTGCAGGGGGCGACTATGGCTACACCTTC
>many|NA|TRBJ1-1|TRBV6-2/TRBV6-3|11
CASKTGARVFF
TGTGCCAGCAAAACTGGGGCAAGAGTCTTCTTT
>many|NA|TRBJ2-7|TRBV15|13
CATSRSDLVEQYF
TGTGCCACCAGCAGAAGTGACCTCGTCGAGCAGTACTTC
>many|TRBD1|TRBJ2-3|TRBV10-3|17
CATSRPSGTGNTDTQYF
TGTGCCACCTCCCGACCCTCCGGGACAGGTAACACAGATACGCAGTATTTT
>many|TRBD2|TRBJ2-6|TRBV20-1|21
CSARISWGLTSGSFGANVLTF
TGCAGTGCTAGAATATCGTGGGGCTTGACTAGCGGGAGTTTTGGGGCCAACGTCCTGACTTTC
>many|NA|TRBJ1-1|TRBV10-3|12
CAIGGVGSEAFF
TGTGCCATCGGGGGGGTAGGCTCTGAAGCTTTCTTT
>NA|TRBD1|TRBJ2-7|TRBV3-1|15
CASSQTGTGPYEQYF
TGTGCCAGCAGCCAGACCGGGACAGGACCCTACGAGCAGTACTTC
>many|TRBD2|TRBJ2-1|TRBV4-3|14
CASSPLAGASEQFF
TGCGCCAGCAGCCCCCTAGCGGGAGCTTCTGAGCAGTTCTTC
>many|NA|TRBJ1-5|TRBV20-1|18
CSARGGMGGEGGNQPQHF
TGCAGTGCTAGAGGGGGGATGGGGGGCGAAGGGGGCAATCAGCCCCAGCATTTT
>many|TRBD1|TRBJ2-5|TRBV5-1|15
CASSGSGQGEETQYF
TGCGCCAGCAGCGGGTCGGGACAGGGGGAAGAGACCCAGTACTTC
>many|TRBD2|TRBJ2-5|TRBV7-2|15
CASSLGGRALETQYF
TGTGCCAGCAGCTTAGGCGGGAGGGCCTTAGAGACCCAGTACTTC
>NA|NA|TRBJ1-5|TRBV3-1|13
CASSQTEHKPQHF
TGTGCCAGCAGCCAAACGGAACATAAGCCCCAGCATTTT
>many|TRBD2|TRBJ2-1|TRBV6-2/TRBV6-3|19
CASSYSRLAGANSYNEQFF
TGTGCCAGCAGTTACTCGAGGCTAGCGGGGGCCAACTCCTACAATGAGCAGTTCTTC
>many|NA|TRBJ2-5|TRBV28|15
CASTMGRYGQETQYF
TGTGCCAGCACCATGGGACGGTACGGACAAGAGACCCAGTACTTC
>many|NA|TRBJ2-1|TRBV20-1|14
CSARTQKRNNEQFF
TGCAGTGCTAGAACACAAAAGCGGAACAATGAGCAGTTCTTC
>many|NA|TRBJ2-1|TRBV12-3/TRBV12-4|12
CASSSPGGRQFF
TGTGCCAGCAGTTCCCCAGGGGGGCGGCAGTTCTTC
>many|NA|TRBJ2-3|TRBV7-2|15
CASSWRAARTDTQYF
TGTGCCAGCAGCTGGCGAGCGGCCCGCACAGATACGCAGTATTTT
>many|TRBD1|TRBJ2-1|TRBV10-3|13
CAIRDRETNEQFF
TGTGCCATCAGGGACAGGGAAACGAATGAGCAGTTCTTC
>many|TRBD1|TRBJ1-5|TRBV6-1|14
CASRDRGESQPQHF
TGTGCCAGCAGGGACAGGGGGGAAAGTCAGCCCCAGCATTTT